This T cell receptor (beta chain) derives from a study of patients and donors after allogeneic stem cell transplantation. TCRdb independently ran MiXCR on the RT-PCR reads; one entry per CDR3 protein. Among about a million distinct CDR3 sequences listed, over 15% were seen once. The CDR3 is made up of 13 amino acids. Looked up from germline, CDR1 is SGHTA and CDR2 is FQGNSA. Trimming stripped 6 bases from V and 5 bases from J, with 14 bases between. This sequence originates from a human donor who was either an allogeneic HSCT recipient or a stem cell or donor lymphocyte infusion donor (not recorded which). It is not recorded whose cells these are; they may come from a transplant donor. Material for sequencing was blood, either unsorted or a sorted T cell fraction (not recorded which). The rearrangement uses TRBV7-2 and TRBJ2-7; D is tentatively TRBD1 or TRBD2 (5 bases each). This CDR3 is CASRFTGAHEQYF. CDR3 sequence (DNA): TGTGCCAGCAGATTCACCGGGGCCCACGAGCAGTACTTC.